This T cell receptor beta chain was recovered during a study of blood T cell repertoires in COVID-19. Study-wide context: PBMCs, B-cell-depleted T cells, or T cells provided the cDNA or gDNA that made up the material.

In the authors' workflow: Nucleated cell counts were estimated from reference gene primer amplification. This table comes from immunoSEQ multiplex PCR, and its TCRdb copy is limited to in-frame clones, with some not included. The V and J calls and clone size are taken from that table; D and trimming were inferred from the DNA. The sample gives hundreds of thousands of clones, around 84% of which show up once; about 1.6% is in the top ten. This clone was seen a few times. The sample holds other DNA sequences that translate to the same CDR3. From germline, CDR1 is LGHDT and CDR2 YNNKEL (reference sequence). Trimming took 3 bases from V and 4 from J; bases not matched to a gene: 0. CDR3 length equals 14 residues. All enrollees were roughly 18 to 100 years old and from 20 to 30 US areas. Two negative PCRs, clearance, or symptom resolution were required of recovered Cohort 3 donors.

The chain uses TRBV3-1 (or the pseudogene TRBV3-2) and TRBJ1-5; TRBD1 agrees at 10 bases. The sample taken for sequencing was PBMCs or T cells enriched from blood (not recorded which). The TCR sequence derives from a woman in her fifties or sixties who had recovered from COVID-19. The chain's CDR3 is CASSQGQGNQPQHF. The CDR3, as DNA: TGTGCCAGCAGCCAGGGACAGGGGAATCAGCCCCAGCATTTT.